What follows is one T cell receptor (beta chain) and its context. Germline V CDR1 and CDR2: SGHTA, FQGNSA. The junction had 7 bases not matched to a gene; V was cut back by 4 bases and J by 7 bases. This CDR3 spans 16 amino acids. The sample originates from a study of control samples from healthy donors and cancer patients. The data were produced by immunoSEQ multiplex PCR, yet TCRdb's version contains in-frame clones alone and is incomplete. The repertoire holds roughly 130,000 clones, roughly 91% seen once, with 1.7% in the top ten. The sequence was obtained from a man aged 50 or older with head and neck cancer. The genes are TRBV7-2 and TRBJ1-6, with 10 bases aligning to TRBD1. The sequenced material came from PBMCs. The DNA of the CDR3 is TGTGCCAGCAGCTCTACCGACAGGGGGCGAAATTCACCCCTCCACTTT. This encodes CASSSTDRGRNSPLHF.